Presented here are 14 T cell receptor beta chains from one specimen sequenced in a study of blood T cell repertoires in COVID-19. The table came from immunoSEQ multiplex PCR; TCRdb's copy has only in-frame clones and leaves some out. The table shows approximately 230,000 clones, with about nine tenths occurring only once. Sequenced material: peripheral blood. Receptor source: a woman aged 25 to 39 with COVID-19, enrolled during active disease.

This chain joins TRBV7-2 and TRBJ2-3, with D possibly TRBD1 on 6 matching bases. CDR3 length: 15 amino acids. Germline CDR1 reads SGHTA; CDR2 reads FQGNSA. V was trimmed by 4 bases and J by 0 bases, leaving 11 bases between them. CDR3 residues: CASSSQRGSTDTQYF. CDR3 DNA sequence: TGTGCCAGCAGCTCCCAGAGGGGGAGCACAGATACGCAGTATTTT. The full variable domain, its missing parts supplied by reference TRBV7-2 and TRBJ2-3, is GAGVSQSPSNKVTEKGKDVELRCDPISGHTALYWYRQSLGQGLEFLIYFQGNSAPDKSGLPSDRFSAERTGGSVSTLTIQRTQQEDSAVYLCASSSQRGSTDTQYFGPGTRLTVL.

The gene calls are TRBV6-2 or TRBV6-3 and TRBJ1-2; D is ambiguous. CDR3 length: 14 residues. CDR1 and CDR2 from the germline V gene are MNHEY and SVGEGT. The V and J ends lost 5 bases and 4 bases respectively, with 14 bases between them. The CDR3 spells CASSDLARGYGYTF. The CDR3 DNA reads TGTGCCAGCAGTGACTTAGCCAGAGGCTATGGCTACACCTTC.

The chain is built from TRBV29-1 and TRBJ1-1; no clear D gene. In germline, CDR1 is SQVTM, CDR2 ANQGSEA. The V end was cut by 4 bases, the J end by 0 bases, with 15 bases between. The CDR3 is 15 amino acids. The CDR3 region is CSVASGVLMNTEAFF. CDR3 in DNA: TGCAGCGTTGCTTCCGGGGTCCTTATGAACACTGAAGCTTTCTTT.

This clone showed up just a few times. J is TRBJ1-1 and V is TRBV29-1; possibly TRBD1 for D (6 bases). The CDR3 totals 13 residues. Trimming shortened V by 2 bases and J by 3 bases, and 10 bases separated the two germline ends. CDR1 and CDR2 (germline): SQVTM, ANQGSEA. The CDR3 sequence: CSVERRTDTEAFF. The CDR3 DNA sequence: TGCAGCGTTGAAAGGAGGACAGACACTGAAGCTTTCTTT. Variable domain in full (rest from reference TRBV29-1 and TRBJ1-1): SAVISQKPSRDICQRGTSLTIQCQVDSQVTMMFWYRQQPGQSLTLIATANQGSEATYESGFVIDKFPISRPNLTFSTLTVSNMSPEDSSIYLCSVERRTDTEAFFGQGTRLTVV.

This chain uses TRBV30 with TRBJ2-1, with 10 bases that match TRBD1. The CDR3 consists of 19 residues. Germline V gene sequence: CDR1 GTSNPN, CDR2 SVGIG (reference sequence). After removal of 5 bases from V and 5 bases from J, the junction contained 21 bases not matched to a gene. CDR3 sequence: CAWLGDRWAGDRGHNEQFF. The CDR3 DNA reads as TGTGCCTGGTTGGGCGACCGGTGGGCTGGGGACAGGGGCCACAATGAGCAGTTCTTC. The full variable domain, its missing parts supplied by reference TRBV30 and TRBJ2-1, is SQTIHQWPATLVQPVGSPLSLECTVEGTSNPNLYWYRQAAGRGLQLLFYSVGIGQISSEVPQNLSASRPQDRQFILSSKKLLLSDSGFYLCAWLGDRWAGDRGHNEQFFGPGTRLTVL.

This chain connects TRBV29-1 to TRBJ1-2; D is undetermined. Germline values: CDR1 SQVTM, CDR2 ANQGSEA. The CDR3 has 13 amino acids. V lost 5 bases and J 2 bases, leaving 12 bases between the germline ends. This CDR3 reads CSVTHNPNYGYTF. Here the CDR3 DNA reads TGCAGCGTTACGCACAACCCCAACTATGGCTACACCTTC.

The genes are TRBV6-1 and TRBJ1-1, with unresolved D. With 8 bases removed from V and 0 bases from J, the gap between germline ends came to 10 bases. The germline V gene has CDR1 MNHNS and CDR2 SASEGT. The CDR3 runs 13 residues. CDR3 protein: CASGPLLNTEAFF. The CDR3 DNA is TGTGCCAGCGGCCCACTATTGAACACTGAAGCTTTCTTT.

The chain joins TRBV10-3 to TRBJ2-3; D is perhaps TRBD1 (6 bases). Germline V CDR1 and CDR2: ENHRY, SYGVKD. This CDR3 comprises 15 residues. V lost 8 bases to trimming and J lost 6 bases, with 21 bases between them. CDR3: CAIGDTGSTGDTQYF. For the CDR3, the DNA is TGTGCCATCGGGGACACGGGATCAACAGGGGATACGCAGTATTTT.

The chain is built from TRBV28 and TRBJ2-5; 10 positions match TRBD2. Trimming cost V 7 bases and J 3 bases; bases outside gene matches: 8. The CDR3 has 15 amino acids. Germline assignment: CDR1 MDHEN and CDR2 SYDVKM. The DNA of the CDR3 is TGTGCCAGCACCTCGTGGCTAGCGGGGGAAGAGACCCAGTACTTC. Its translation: CASTSWLAGEETQYF.

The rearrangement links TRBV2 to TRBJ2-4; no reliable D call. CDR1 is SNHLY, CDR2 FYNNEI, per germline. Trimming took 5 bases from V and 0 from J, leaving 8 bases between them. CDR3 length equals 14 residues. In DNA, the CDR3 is TGTGCCAGCAGTAGAGGAATAGCCAAAAACATTCAGTACTTC. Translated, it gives CASSRGIAKNIQYF.

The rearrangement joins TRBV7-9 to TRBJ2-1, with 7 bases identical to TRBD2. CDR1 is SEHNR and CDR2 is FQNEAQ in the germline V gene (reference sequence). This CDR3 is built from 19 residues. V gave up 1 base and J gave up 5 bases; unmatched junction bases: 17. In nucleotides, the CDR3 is TGTGCCAGCAGCTTAGGTAGGGCTGGTAGGGAGGGCGTCAACAATGAGCAGTTCTTC. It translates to CASSLGRAGREGVNNEQFF.

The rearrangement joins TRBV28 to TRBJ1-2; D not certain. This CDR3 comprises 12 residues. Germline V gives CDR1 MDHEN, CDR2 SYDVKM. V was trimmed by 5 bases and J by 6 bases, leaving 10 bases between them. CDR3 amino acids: CASSEPQDGYTF. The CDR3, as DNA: TGTGCCAGCAGTGAACCCCAGGATGGCTACACCTTC.

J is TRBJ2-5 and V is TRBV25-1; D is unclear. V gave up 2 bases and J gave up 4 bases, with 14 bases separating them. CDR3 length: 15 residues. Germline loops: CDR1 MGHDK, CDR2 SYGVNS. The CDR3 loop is CASSEPSDGRETQYF. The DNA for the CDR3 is TGTGCCAGCAGTGAACCCAGTGATGGGCGAGAGACCCAGTACTTC.

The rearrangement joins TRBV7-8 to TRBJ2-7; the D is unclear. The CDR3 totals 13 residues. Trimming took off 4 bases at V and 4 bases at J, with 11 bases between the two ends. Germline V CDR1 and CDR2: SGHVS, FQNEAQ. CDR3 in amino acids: CASSSSFLYEQYF. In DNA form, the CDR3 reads TGTGCCAGCAGCTCGAGTTTCCTGTACGAGCAGTACTTC. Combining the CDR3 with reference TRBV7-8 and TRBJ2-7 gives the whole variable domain GAGVSQSPRYKVAKRGQDVALRCDPISGHVSLFWYQQALGQGPEFLTYFQNEAQLDKSGLPSDRFFAERPEGSVSTLKIQRTQQEDSAVYLCASSSSFLYEQYFGPGTRLTVT.